Listed here is a single T cell receptor beta chain. Its antigen is still unknown. Synthesis of cDNA used 5'RACE (with 10-nucleotide random UMIs). Over 200 million TCR-beta sequences, together covering 15-18 subjects, were produced by every individual sequencing run that was carried out. TCRdb analysed the 5' RACE reads with MiXCR anew, one entry per CDR3 protein. The sample carries around 20,000 distinct CDR3 sequences, about 13% recorded once. PBMCs numbering 2 million and stored at -80 C yielded the unsorted libraries. Trimming pared 0 bases from V and 5 bases from J, leaving 17 bases between. In germline, CDR1 is LGHNA, CDR2 YNFKEQ. The CDR3 loop spans 18 amino acids. This entry comes from a study of neurological immune-mediated disorders. Broader study findings: Because no CDR3 amino acid sequences were shared across subjects by expanded clones, private repertoires were suggested in all groups.

Sequencing was carried out using PBMCs. V gene TRBV4-2 combines with J gene TRBJ1-6; D gene ambiguous. This clonotype was sampled from a woman aged 60-75 years with HTLV-1-associated myelopathy (HAM/TSP). The CDR3 spells CASSQEARAGRNNSPLHF. The CDR3 coding sequence is TGTGCCAGCAGCCAAGAAGCACGGGCAGGCCGAAATAATTCACCCCTCCACTTT.